These 30 T cell receptor beta chains came from one sample sequenced in a study of T cells in Graves' hyperthyroidism and ophthalmopathy. The source material, RNA transcripts, was used to amplify TCR beta CDR3 regions. Primed by the HTBI set, a first-round RT-PCR was run on the TCR CDR3. Each CDR3 protein is one row after TCRdb ran MiXCR on the multiplex PCR reads. The repertoire holds about 840,000 distinct CDR3 sequences, approximately 40% seen once, with more than 7% in the top ten. The specimen was blood. These receptors originate from a man aged 18 to 30 with Graves' hyperthyroidism.

In this sample, this clonotype turned up many times. The chain has TRBV29-1 and TRBJ2-5, with 9 bases matching TRBD1. V lost 6 bases, J lost 1 base, and 3 bases stayed unmatched. Germline CDR1 SQVTM, CDR2 ANQGSEA. The length of the CDR3 is 13 residues. CDR3 loop: CSVETGGQETQYF. The CDR3 bases are TGCAGCGTGGAGACAGGGGGCCAAGAGACCCAGTACTTC.

The V gene is TRBV7-9, the J gene TRBJ1-1; TRBD1 might be the D (6 bases). Germline V gene data show CDR1 as SEHNR and CDR2 as FQNEAQ (reference sequence). Trimming left V 5 bases short and J 0 bases short, with 22 bases between. The CDR3 loop spans 18 amino acids. The CDR3 region is CASSPGVRGVAMNTEAFF. The CDR3 DNA reads as TGTGCCAGCAGCCCAGGGGTCAGAGGTGTCGCCATGAACACTGAAGCTTTCTTT.

This clonotype is a singleton in its sample. This chain links TRBV2 with TRBJ1-1; D is perhaps TRBD1 (6 bases). Germline loops: CDR1 SNHLY, CDR2 FYNNEI. The CDR3 contains 12 residues. Trimming left V 10 bases short and J 7 bases short, with 16 bases between. CDR3 loop: CATSRGVIEAFF. The CDR3 DNA reads as TGTGCCACCTCGAGGGGGGTCATTGAAGCTTTCTTT. The variable domain in full, with the rest retrieved from reference TRBV2 and TRBJ1-1, is EPEVTQTPSHQVTQMGQEVILRCVPISNHLYFYWYRQILGQKVEFLVSFYNNEISEKSEIFDDQFSVERPDGSNFTLKIRSTKLEDSAMYFCATSRGVIEAFFGQGTRLTVV.

The chain couples TRBV29-1 to TRBJ1-5; D is uncertain. The CDR3 spans 14 residues. The germline gives CDR1 SQVTM, CDR2 ANQGSEA. V lost 1 base to trimming and J lost 4 bases, with 11 bases between them. This chain's CDR3 is CSVEVGPGNQPQHF. For the CDR3, the DNA is TGCAGCGTTGAAGTTGGACCGGGAAATCAGCCCCAGCATTTT.

V and J are TRBV20-1 and TRBJ1-1; D may be TRBD1 (6 bases). The germline V gene encodes CDR1 DFQATT and CDR2 SNEGSKA (reference sequence). This CDR3 has 11 residues. Trimming took 3 bases from V and 8 from J, leaving 10 bases between them. This chain's CDR3 is CSASSDREAFF. The CDR3 nucleotides read TGCAGTGCTAGCTCCGACAGGGAAGCTTTCTTT.

This clonotype was seen a few times. V is TRBV6-5 and J is TRBJ1-1, with D possibly matching TRBD1 (5 bases). This CDR3 contains 14 residues. The germline gives CDR1 MNHEY, CDR2 SVGAGI. Between the trimmed V and J ends, which lost 2 bases and 2 bases, there was a span of 9 bases. The CDR3 DNA is TGTGCCAGCAGTTACACAAGGGGCAACACTGAAGCTTTCTTT. Its protein product is CASSYTRGNTEAFF.

The gene calls are TRBV19 and TRBJ1-3; D gene uncertain. V gave up 3 bases and J gave up 2 bases, with 5 bases separating them. This CDR3 is built from 13 residues. Germline V lookup: CDR1 LNHDA, CDR2 SQIVND (reference sequence). The CDR3 DNA reads TGTGCCAGTAGTATCGCAACTGGAAACACCATATATTTT. It codes for CASSIATGNTIYF.

The chain recombines TRBV29-1 with TRBJ2-7; 7 bases align to TRBD2. Germline lookup yields CDR1 SQVTM and CDR2 ANQGSEA. This CDR3 is 11 amino acids long. The trim removed 6 bases at V and 5 bases at J, leaving 4 bases unmatched. CDR3 sequence: CSVWEGHEQYF. In DNA, the CDR3 is TGCAGCGTGTGGGAGGGCCACGAGCAGTACTTC.

This chain joins TRBV12-3 or TRBV12-4 and TRBJ2-7, with D perhaps matching TRBD2 (7 bases). Deletions cut 4 bases from V and 5 bases from J, with 12 bases between. The CDR3 is 13 residues long. CDR3 nucleotides: TGTGCCAGCAGTTGGGGGGGCTGGGACGAGCAGTACTTC. Translated, it gives CASSWGGWDEQYF.

J is TRBJ1-1 and V is TRBV12-3 or TRBV12-4, with 9 bases lining up with TRBD1. This CDR3 is 16 amino acids long. Trimming at V came to 10 bases and at J to 5 bases, leaving 17 bases not matched to a gene. CDR3 bases: TGTGCCATACAGGGGGCACCGGGACAGAGGAGTACTGAAGCTTTCTTT. Its translation: CAIQGAPGQRSTEAFF.

The chain carries TRBV10-3 and TRBJ2-2; tentatively, D is TRBD1 (5 bases). Germline assignment: CDR1 ENHRY and CDR2 SYGVKD. Trimming removed 4 bases from V and 5 bases from J, with 11 bases in between. This CDR3 is built from 14 residues. The CDR3 nucleotides are TGTGCCATCAGTGCGCATACAGGTACCGGGGAGCTGTTTTTT. Its translation: CAISAHTGTGELFF.

A single count supports this clonotype. A read error may be the cause here, since a much bigger clone is one base away. The chain couples TRBV10-1 to TRBJ2-2, with D perhaps assigned TRBD1 or TRBD2 (5 bases each). CDR1 and CDR2 (germline): WNHNN, SYGVQD (reference sequence). The CDR3 covers 13 residues. In DNA form, the CDR3 reads TGCGCCAGCAGCAGGGTTACGACCGGGGAGCTGCTTTTT. It codes for CASSRVTTGELLF.

A few counts support this clonotype. The chain joins TRBV2 to TRBJ1-5, with 8 nucleotides matching TRBD1. The CDR3 extends over 14 amino acids. Germline CDR1 reads SNHLY; CDR2 reads FYNNEI. With 8 bases clipped from V and 2 bases from J, the junction kept 5 bases outside the gene matches. The CDR3 loop is CASVQDRGNQPQHF. CDR3 in DNA: TGTGCCAGCGTCCAGGACAGGGGCAATCAGCCCCAGCATTTT.

The V call is TRBV7-8, the J call TRBJ2-6; either TRBD1 or TRBD2 may supply D (6 bases each). Trimming pared 5 bases from V and 4 bases from J, leaving 15 bases between. The germline gives CDR1 SGHVS, CDR2 FQNEAQ. CDR3 length equals 16 residues. CDR3 sequence: CASSVRGESGANVLTF. The CDR3 nucleotides are TGTGCCAGCAGCGTTAGGGGGGAGTCCGGGGCCAACGTCCTGACTTTC.

This CDR3 reads CASGEGGHEQYF. The CDR3 nucleotides read TGTGCCAGCGGGGAGGGGGGCCACGAGCAGTACTTC. The rearrangement joins TRBV9 to TRBJ2-7; tentative D call: TRBD2 (7 bases). Germline CDR1 reads SGDLS; CDR2 reads YYNGEE. This CDR3 is 12 amino acids long. The V end was cut by 7 bases, the J end by 5 bases, with 13 bases between.

This clonotype was recorded at least ten times. This sequence joins TRBV7-8 and TRBJ1-6; D not certain. Germline V gene sequence: CDR1 SGHVS, CDR2 FQNEAQ. The CDR3 spans 11 residues. Trimming cost V 6 bases and J 7 bases, with 4 bases left between them. The CDR3 loop reads CASRSNSPLHF. The CDR3 bases are TGTGCCAGCAGATCCAATTCACCCCTCCACTTT.

This clonotype has more than one count but fewer than ten. V usage is TRBV9 and J usage is TRBJ1-1; TRBD1 matches 7 bases. The germline V gene encodes CDR1 SGDLS and CDR2 YYNGEE. V was clipped by 4 bases and J by 1 base; unmatched bases: 10. The CDR3 extends over 16 amino acids. Written as DNA, the CDR3 is TGTGCCAGCAGCCTAAAGACAGGGCTGGGGAACACTGAAGCTTTCTTT. Protein sequence: CASSLKTGLGNTEAFF.

This clonotype came up many times. This chain joins TRBV7-9 and TRBJ1-1; tentative D call: TRBD1 (6 bases). V was cut by 4 bases and J by 1 base, with 10 bases left in between. The CDR3 extends over 14 amino acids. Germline V gene sequence: CDR1 SEHNR, CDR2 FQNEAQ (reference sequence). DNA of the CDR3: TGTGCCAGCAGCTACCAGGACAGGAACACTGAAGCTTTCTTT. It codes for CASSYQDRNTEAFF.

The chain joins TRBV6-5 to TRBJ1-5, with a tentative D call TRBD1 (5 bases). Germline CDR1 is MNHEY and CDR2 is SVGAGI. V was trimmed by 0 bases and J by 5 bases, leaving 8 bases between them. The CDR3 is made up of 14 amino acids. The CDR3 sequence is CASSYSGPHQPQHF. CDR3 DNA: TGTGCCAGCAGTTACTCGGGGCCCCATCAGCCCCAGCATTTT.

At least ten counts were recorded for this clonotype. The chain is built from TRBV2 and TRBJ2-5; 10 bases match TRBD2. CDR1 and CDR2 from the germline V gene are SNHLY and FYNNEI. This CDR3 is built from 15 residues. The J segment lost 5 bases and the V segment lost 3 bases, leaving 6 bases of the junction unmatched. Here the CDR3 reads CASSDQLAGEETQYF. The CDR3 DNA is TGTGCCAGCAGTGATCAGCTAGCGGGAGAGGAGACCCAGTACTTC.

This clonotype was observed many times. This sequence joins TRBV7-9 and TRBJ2-7; 8 nucleotides align to TRBD2. Trimming at V came to 4 bases and at J to 3 bases, leaving 2 bases not matched to a gene. CDR3 length equals 13 residues. Germline assignment: CDR1 SEHNR and CDR2 FQNEAQ (reference sequence). The CDR3 protein is CASSSGTSYEQYF. The CDR3 coding sequence is TGTGCCAGCAGCTCCGGGACTAGCTACGAGCAGTACTTC.

CDR3 sequence: CASSFMGTSEAFF. Here the CDR3 DNA reads TGTGCCAGCAGTTTTATGGGGACTTCTGAAGCTTTCTTT. The V and J genes are TRBV12-3 or TRBV12-4 and TRBJ1-1; D perhaps matches TRBD1 (5 bases). V shed 3 bases and J shed 6 bases, with 11 bases lying between them. CDR3 length: 13 residues.

This clonotype was recorded at least ten times. The chain is built from TRBV7-9 and TRBJ2-5; 7 nucleotides align to TRBD2. CDR1 SEHNR and CDR2 FQNEAQ come from the germline V gene (reference sequence). The CDR3 covers 14 residues. The V gene end was trimmed by 4 bases and the J gene end by 0 bases; junction bases not matched to a gene: 2. The DNA of the CDR3 is TGTGCCAGCAGCTCAGCGGGGTACCAAGAGACCCAGTACTTC. Protein: CASSSAGYQETQYF.

The V call is TRBV3-1, the J call TRBJ1-1; D remains ambiguous. Germline V gene lookup returns CDR1 LGHDT and CDR2 YNNKEL (reference sequence). Trimming shortened V by 0 bases and J by 11 bases, and 16 bases separated the two germline ends. This CDR3 is built from 14 residues. The CDR3 loop is CASSQDLSDLRAFF. In DNA form, the CDR3 reads TGTGCCAGCAGCCAAGATTTGTCGGACTTGCGGGCTTTCTTT.

The chain couples TRBV20-1 to TRBJ2-7, with a weak D call TRBD2 (6 bases). The CDR3 consists of 13 residues. Germline V gives CDR1 DFQATT, CDR2 SNEGSKA (reference sequence). V was cut by 3 bases and J by 6 bases, with 15 bases left in between. CDR3 sequence (DNA): TGCAGTGCTAGGAGGAGGGGTTGGTCCGAGCAGTACTTC. This encodes CSARRRGWSEQYF.

A remark on this clonotype: At one end, the junction sequence differs from germline, possibly due to a read error. The V call is TRBV6-6, the J call TRBJ2-7; D not certain. This CDR3 is 12 amino acids long. Germline V lookup: CDR1 MNHNY, CDR2 SVGAGI (reference sequence). This CDR3 reads CASSYDNHEQCF. The CDR3 DNA is TGTGCCAGCAGTTACGACAACCACGAGCAGTGCTTC.

This clonotype came up once. The gene calls are TRBV7-2 and TRBJ2-7, with D possibly TRBD2 on 5 matching bases. V was clipped by 5 bases and J by 0 bases, with 17 bases between them. Germline V CDR1 and CDR2: SGHTA, FQGNSA. The CDR3 sequence is 16 residues long. The CDR3 reads CASSPGGDRGSYEQYF. The DNA of the CDR3 is TGTGCCAGCAGCCCCGGTGGAGATCGGGGCTCCTACGAGCAGTACTTC.

This chain joins TRBV7-9 and TRBJ2-2, with 9 nucleotides matching TRBD1. V shed 3 bases, J shed 1 base, and the junction held 15 bases outside the gene matches. The CDR3 loop spans 20 amino acids. From germline, CDR1 is SEHNR and CDR2 FQNEAQ (reference sequence). This CDR3 reads CASSFPRDRERRGNTGELFF. As DNA, the CDR3 is TGTGCCAGCAGCTTTCCCCGGGACAGGGAAAGAAGGGGGAACACCGGGGAGCTGTTTTTT.

In this sample, this clonotype turned up many times. The chain is built from TRBV24-1 and TRBJ1-6, with TRBD1 identical over 7 bases. The V segment lost 2 bases and the J segment 9 bases; nucleotides outside the gene matches: 9. The CDR3 is 16 residues long. Germline loops: CDR1 KGHDR, CDR2 SFDVKD. CDR3 in amino acids: CATSDSDRPRVSPLHF. DNA of the CDR3: TGTGCCACCAGTGATTCGGACAGGCCCAGGGTTTCACCCCTCCACTTT.

This clonotype was recorded many times. V usage is TRBV20-1 and J usage is TRBJ1-1, with D unclear. V was clipped by 6 bases and J by 5 bases, with 7 bases between them. The CDR3 loop spans 10 amino acids. From germline, CDR1 is DFQATT and CDR2 SNEGSKA (reference sequence). CDR3 residues: CSAPFTEAFF. The CDR3, as DNA: TGCAGTGCACCCTTTACTGAAGCTTTCTTT.